These 15 T cell receptor beta chains originate from one sample sequenced in a study of OX40 agonist ivuxolimab in advanced cancers. TCRdb's copy holds only in-frame clones and misses some; the assay was immunoSEQ multiplex PCR. This sample has about 90,000 clones, with less than 95% found just once. The material was CD4+ or CD8+ T cells sorted from blood, obtained in a trial of the OX40 agonist ivuxolimab. Every receptor here comes from an adult with an advanced solid tumor such as melanoma, head and neck, liver or kidney cancer.

This rearrangement joins TRBV10-1 to TRBJ2-7; D not certain. Trimming stripped 0 bases from V and 2 bases from J, with 8 bases between. This CDR3 comprises 14 residues. Looked up from germline, CDR1 is WNHNN and CDR2 is SYGVQD (reference sequence). CDR3 coding DNA: TGCGCCAGCAGTGAGTCGCGCGGTACCTACGAGCAGTACTTC. This sequence encodes CASSESRGTYEQYF.

The chain carries TRBV5-1 and TRBJ2-7; D is perhaps TRBD1 (6 bases). CDR3 length equals 15 residues. Germline values: CDR1 SGHRS, CDR2 YFSETQ. V was shortened by 0 bases and J by 2 bases, with 12 bases between the two germline ends. CDR3 amino acids: CASSLGSTGTYEQYF. The CDR3 region has the DNA TGCGCCAGCAGCTTGGGCTCTACAGGGACCTACGAGCAGTACTTC.

The chain joins TRBV18 to TRBJ2-2, with TRBD2 matching over 8 bases. J lost 6 bases, V lost 3 bases, and 3 bases had no gene match. Germline V gives CDR1 KGHSH, CDR2 LQKENI. This CDR3 region has 14 residues. This CDR3 reads CASSPQRESGELFF. The CDR3 DNA reads as TGTGCCAGCTCACCCCAGCGGGAGTCCGGGGAGCTGTTTTTT.

The chain has TRBV21-1 and TRBJ1-1; TRBD1 is taken as the D call from the table, unchecked against the DNA. TRBV21-1 is a recognized pseudogene. CDR3 length: 21 residues. CDR3 protein: CASSPPPPRQGWVFLNTEAFF. Written as DNA, the CDR3 is TGTGCCAGCAGCCCACCACCCCCGCGACAGGGGTGGGTTTTTTTGAACACTGAAGCTTTCTTT.

In regard to this clone: A read error may produce the germline difference seen at one junction end. The rearrangement uses TRBV7-7 and TRBJ2-5, with 8 bases identical to TRBD2. The germline CDR1 and CDR2 sequences are SSHAT and FNYEAQ (reference sequence). This CDR3 has 15 amino acids. In nucleotides, the CDR3 is TGTGCTAGCAGCTTTAGAGCGGGAGACGGCGAGACCCAGTACTTC. This gives the protein CASSFRAGDGETQYF. Full variable domain (outside the CDR3, taken from reference TRBV7-7 and TRBJ2-5): GAGVSQSPRYKVTKRGQDVTLRCDPISSHATLYWYQQALGQGPEFLTYFNYEAQPDKSGLPSDRFSAERPEGSISTLTIQRTEQRDSAMYRCASSFRAGDGETQYFGPGTRLLVL.

The V call is TRBV19, the J call TRBJ1-2; TRBD1 matches 9 bases. With V trimmed by 5 bases and J by 3 bases, 7 bases remained unmatched. From germline, CDR1 is LNHDA and CDR2 SQIVND (reference sequence). The CDR3 loop spans 15 amino acids. The chain's CDR3 is CASSVTGGAYYGYTF. CDR3 sequence (DNA): TGTGCCAGTAGTGTCACAGGGGGCGCTTACTATGGCTACACCTTC.

The V call is TRBV30, the J call TRBJ2-5; the match to TRBD2 covers 7 bases. The DNA end is more similar to TRBJ2-7, so the J call may be wrong. This CDR3 has 14 amino acids. CDR1 is GTSNPN, CDR2 SVGIG, per germline (reference sequence). The DNA for the CDR3 is TGTGCCTGGAGTGTTGGGGGAGGGCGCTACGAGCAGTACTTC. Translating it yields CAWSVGGGRYEQYF.

This chain connects TRBV4-1 to TRBJ2-7, with D maybe TRBD1 (5 bases). This CDR3 has 13 amino acids. Germline CDR1 and CDR2: MGHRA and YSYEKL. Trimming left V 1 base short and J 4 bases short, with 8 bases between. The CDR3, as DNA: TGCGCCAGCAGCCAAGGACAGTGGTACGAGCAGTACTTC. Its protein is CASSQGQWYEQYF.

The chain employs TRBV7-9 and TRBJ2-7; D is tentatively TRBD1 or TRBD2 (6 bases each). V was shortened by 5 bases and J by 2 bases, with 13 bases between the two germline ends. CDR3 length: 14 amino acids. Germline values: CDR1 SEHNR, CDR2 FQNEAQ (reference sequence). This chain's CDR3 is CASSNLGGTYEQYF. The DNA for the CDR3 is TGTGCCAGCAGCAACCTAGGGGGGACCTACGAGCAGTACTTC.

This rearrangement joins TRBV27 to TRBJ1-5; 9 nucleotides match TRBD1. Unmatched junction bases numbered 6, after V lost 3 bases and J lost 6 bases. Germline CDR1 and CDR2: MNHEY and SMNVEV (reference sequence). This CDR3 has 15 amino acids. CDR3 residues: CASSFRQGGGQPQHF. The CDR3 bases are TGTGCCAGCAGTTTCCGACAGGGGGGAGGTCAGCCCCAGCATTTT.

The chain couples TRBV4-1 to TRBJ2-5; D might be TRBD1 or TRBD2, each matching 5 bases. The CDR3 is made up of 17 amino acids. Deletions cut 0 bases from V and 0 bases from J, with 14 bases between. Germline CDR1 MGHRA, CDR2 YSYEKL. The CDR3 coding sequence is TGCGCCAGCAGCCAAGATCGTCCTGGGACCTACCAAGAGACCCAGTACTTC. It specifies CASSQDRPGTYQETQYF.

This sequence joins TRBV19 and TRBJ2-6; possibly TRBD2 for D (7 bases). Germline loops: CDR1 LNHDA, CDR2 SQIVND (reference sequence). The V end was cut by 8 bases, the J end by 3 bases, with 14 bases between. The CDR3 length is 15 residues. In nucleotides, the CDR3 is TGTGCCAGTGGTCGGGGGGCTGATGGGGCCAACGTCCTGACTTTC. It encodes CASGRGADGANVLTF.

The genes are TRBV25-1 and TRBJ2-7; 9 bases line up with TRBD1. Germline CDR1 is MGHDK and CDR2 is SYGVNS. V dropped 5 bases and J dropped 4; count of bases not matched to a gene: 6. The CDR3 runs to 14 residues. This chain's CDR3 is CASSSDRGVYEQYF. DNA for the CDR3: TGTGCCAGCAGTTCAGACAGGGGGGTGTACGAGCAGTACTTC.

This rearrangement joins TRBV13 to TRBJ2-7; D unresolved. The CDR3 extends over 13 amino acids. Germline CDR1 PRHDT, CDR2 FYEKMQ (reference sequence). Trimming took off 1 base at V and 1 base at J, with 5 bases between the two ends. Here the CDR3 reads CASSLDSSYEQYF. DNA of the CDR3: TGTGCCAGCAGCTTAGACAGTTCCTACGAGCAGTACTTC.

This clone was seen only once. The chain has TRBV18 and TRBJ1-2; D might be TRBD1 (6 bases). From germline, CDR1 is KGHSH and CDR2 LQKENI. Trimming shortened V by 3 bases and J by 0 bases, and 17 bases separated the two germline ends. The CDR3 sequence is 17 residues long. The CDR3 bases are TGTGCCAGCTCACCGCCAGACGGCAGGGGAGCTAACTATGGCTACACCTTC. Translated, it gives CASSPPDGRGANYGYTF.